One sample yielded the 14 T cell receptor beta chains listed below, sequenced in a study of cytomegalovirus exposure and HLA in healthy donors (dated by TCRdb to the late 2010s). The library was produced with the immunoSEQ multiplex PCR assay. TCRdb provides this immuneACCESS table in a form limited to in-frame rearrangements. Some clones are lacking; in checked studies, under half of them reflect an unresolved V gene, and why the rest are absent is not known. The sample has fewer than 250,000 clones on record, over 80% of them singletons. The ten biggest clones cover about 14% of the sample. Material: PBMCs. The receptors originated from a woman aged 25 to 39 in good health and CMV-seropositive.

The chain joins TRBV29-1 to TRBJ1-1, with D perhaps matching TRBD1 (6 bases). This CDR3 comprises 11 residues. The germline CDR1 and CDR2 sequences are SQVTM and ANQGSEA. Between the trimmed V and J ends, which lost 4 bases and 11 bases, there was a span of 14 bases. The CDR3 reads CSVALQGFAFF. CDR3 coding DNA: TGCAGCGTTGCTTTACAGGGATTCGCTTTCTTT.

This rearrangement joins TRBV25-1 to TRBJ1-1; possibly TRBD1 for D (5 bases). The CDR3 consists of 16 residues. Germline V gene sequence: CDR1 MGHDK, CDR2 SYGVNS. V lost 3 bases, J lost 5 bases, and 19 bases lay in between. The CDR3 DNA is TGTGCCAGCAGTGAGTATGGTGGGCAGGGAAGGACTGAAGCTTTCTTT. Amino acid sequence: CASSEYGGQGRTEAFF.

In the case of this clone: Other DNA sequences in this sample translate to the same CDR3. The V call is TRBV2, the J call TRBJ1-2; 7 positions agree with TRBD1. V lost 5 bases, J lost 1 base, and 1 base stayed unmatched. CDR3 length: 13 residues. Germline CDR1 and CDR2: SNHLY and FYNNEI. The DNA of the CDR3 is TGTGCCAGCAGTCGACAGGGTAACTATGGCTACACCTTC. Translated, it gives CASSRQGNYGYTF. Full variable domain (rest looked up from reference TRBV2 and TRBJ1-2): EPEVTQTPSHQVTQMGQEVILRCVPISNHLYFYWYRQILGQKVEFLVSFYNNEISEKSEIFDDQFSVERPDGSNFTLKIRSTKLEDSAMYFCASSRQGNYGYTFGSGTRLTVV.

In the case of this clone: The sample carries other DNA sequences with the same CDR3. The gene calls are TRBV30 and TRBJ2-7; D not certain. The V end lost 5 bases, the J end lost 0 bases, and 8 bases lay between the germline ends. The CDR3 extends over 12 amino acids. Germline values: CDR1 GTSNPN, CDR2 SVGIG (reference sequence). CDR3 amino acids: CAWSRGSYEQYF. CDR3 nucleotides: TGTGCCTGGTCCAGAGGCTCCTACGAGCAGTACTTC.

The sample holds one count of this clone. This chain links TRBV14 with TRBJ1-1; D unresolved. This CDR3 region has 14 residues. The V gene lost 0 bases and the J gene lost 11 bases, with 16 bases spanning the gap. Germline V CDR1 and CDR2: SGHDN, FVKESK. As DNA, the CDR3 is TGTGCCAGCAGCCAAGATCTTTTGGTCCGAGAGGCTTTCTTT. This encodes CASSQDLLVREAFF.

The V call is TRBV11-3, the J call TRBJ2-1, with 9 bases lining up with TRBD2. Germline values: CDR1 SGHNT, CDR2 YENEEA. This CDR3 comprises 17 residues. The junction had 11 bases not matched to a gene; V was cut back by 1 base and J by 7 bases. The CDR3: CASSLVGGLAGRNEQFF. The CDR3 coding sequence is TGTGCCAGCAGCTTAGTAGGGGGGCTAGCGGGACGGAATGAGCAGTTCTTC.

This chain uses TRBV5-6 with TRBJ1-5; D call uncertain. V shed 3 bases and J shed 3 bases, with 10 bases lying between them. Germline V gene lookup returns CDR1 SGHDT and CDR2 YYEEEE. This CDR3 spans 14 amino acids. CDR3 loop: CASSYDGNNQPQHF. The CDR3 DNA reads TGTGCCAGCAGCTATGACGGAAACAATCAGCCCCAGCATTTT.

Turning to this clone: Other DNA sequences in the same sample also yield this CDR3. The V call is TRBV4-1, the J call TRBJ2-6, with 8 bases fitting TRBD1. J was trimmed by 0 bases and V by 4 bases; bases with no gene match: 5. The CDR3 runs to 17 residues. CDR1 MGHRA and CDR2 YSYEKL come from the germline V gene. The CDR3 reads CASSLGTGNSGANVLTF. The CDR3 nucleotides are TGCGCCAGCAGCCTCGGGACAGGAAACTCTGGGGCCAACGTCCTGACTTTC.

In regard to this clone: Other nucleotide sequences in the sample specify the same CDR3. The gene calls are TRBV9 and TRBJ1-1, with D possibly matching TRBD1 (5 bases). The CDR3 is made up of 15 amino acids. Trimming pared 4 bases from V and 0 bases from J, leaving 13 bases between. Germline-derived CDR1 and CDR2 are SGDLS and YYNGEE. The CDR3 sequence is CASSPRQGMNTEAFF. For the CDR3, the DNA is TGTGCCAGCAGCCCCCGGCAGGGAATGAACACTGAAGCTTTCTTT.

The chain recombines TRBV18 with TRBJ2-1; D is possibly TRBD1 (5 bases). Germline CDR1 is KGHSH and CDR2 is LQKENI. V was clipped by 3 bases and J by 3 bases, with 15 bases between them. This CDR3 is built from 16 residues. The CDR3 here is CASSPEIRGVYNEQFF. The DNA for the CDR3 is TGTGCCAGCTCACCCGAAATAAGGGGTGTCTACAATGAGCAGTTCTTC.

The chain has TRBV6-5 and TRBJ2-2; D gene unclear. The germline V gene encodes CDR1 MNHEY and CDR2 SVGAGI. V shed 5 bases and J shed 5 bases, with 12 bases lying between them. This CDR3 has 14 amino acids. CDR3: CASSRPAGTGELFF. CDR3 DNA sequence: TGTGCCAGCAGTCGCCCTGCCGGGACCGGGGAGCTGTTTTTT.

This chain connects TRBV4-3 to TRBJ2-7, with D maybe TRBD1 (5 bases). V lost 0 bases and J lost 1, with 10 bases in between. This CDR3 spans 15 amino acids. Germline V gene data show CDR1 as LGHNA and CDR2 as YSLEER. The CDR3 DNA sequence: TGCGCCAGCAGCCAAGAGACAGCGTCATCCTACGAGCAGTACTTC. It translates to CASSQETASSYEQYF.

The V call is TRBV9, the J call TRBJ1-4; TRBD1 aligns across 7 bases. The J segment lost 0 bases and the V segment lost 2 bases, leaving 4 bases of the junction unmatched. The CDR3 loop spans 16 amino acids. Germline V gene data show CDR1 as SGDLS and CDR2 as YYNGEE. The CDR3 sequence is CASSVSGTATNEKLFF. Here the CDR3 DNA reads TGTGCCAGCAGCGTTTCTGGGACAGCAACTAATGAAAAACTGTTTTTT.

The V gene is TRBV9, the J gene TRBJ2-1, with 10 bases lining up with TRBD2. With 4 bases clipped from V and 2 bases from J, the junction kept 3 bases outside the gene matches. Germline values: CDR1 SGDLS, CDR2 YYNGEE. This CDR3 region has 15 residues. The CDR3 DNA reads as TGTGCCAGCAGCATAACTAGCGGGACCTACAATGAGCAGTTCTTC. Amino acid sequence: CASSITSGTYNEQFF.